What follows are 14 T cell receptor beta chains derived from one specimen sequenced in a study of blood T cell repertoires in COVID-19. Here immunoSEQ multiplex PCR was the method, and the copy in TCRdb shows in-frame clones only, minus some. The data show tens of thousands of clones, about nine tenths seen once. Sequenced material: peripheral blood. The receptor source for this set is a man between 70 and 80 years old with active or convalescent COVID-19.

The V and J genes are TRBV11-3 and TRBJ2-7; D possibly corresponds to TRBD2 (6 bases). CDR3 length equals 14 residues. Germline values: CDR1 SGHNT, CDR2 YENEEA. V was trimmed by 5 bases and J by 5 bases, leaving 16 bases between them. CDR3 region: CASSPRGGEDEQYF. CDR3 sequence (DNA): TGTGCCAGCAGCCCCCGGGGAGGTGAGGACGAGCAGTACTTC.

The chain has TRBV2 and TRBJ1-1; D remains ambiguous. The CDR3 covers 15 residues. CDR1 is SNHLY, CDR2 FYNNEI, per germline. Trimming took 1 base from V and 3 from J, leaving 12 bases between them. The CDR3 DNA is TGTGCCAGCAGTGAAGGTAGCTGGTATGACACTGAAGCTTTCTTT. Translated: CASSEGSWYDTEAFF.

The genes are TRBV6-1 and TRBJ2-7; TRBD2 matches 11 bases. After removal of 4 bases from V and 1 base from J, the junction contained 6 bases not matched to a gene. This CDR3 contains 16 residues. Germline V gene data show CDR1 as MNHNS and CDR2 as SASEGT. CDR3 bases: TGTGCCAGCAGTGGTATGACTAGCGGGGCATCCTACGAGCAGTACTTC. It specifies CASSGMTSGASYEQYF.

The chain employs TRBV27 and TRBJ1-1, with 8 bases that match TRBD1. CDR3 length equals 13 residues. Trimming removed 6 bases from V and 1 base from J; junction bases left unmatched: 1. Germline V lookup: CDR1 MNHEY, CDR2 SMNVEV (reference sequence). CDR3 DNA: TGTGCCAGCAGAGACAGGGGGAACACTGAAGCTTTCTTT. Amino acid sequence: CASRDRGNTEAFF.

The J gene is TRBJ1-1, the V gene TRBV2; 8 positions match TRBD1. The length of the CDR3 is 13 residues. J gave up 1 base and V 7 bases, and 2 bases lay outside the gene matches. CDR1 is SNHLY, CDR2 FYNNEI, per germline. For the CDR3, the DNA is TGTGCCAGCATCGACAGGGGGAACACTGAAGCTTTCTTT. Its protein is CASIDRGNTEAFF.

This rearrangement joins TRBV5-8 to TRBJ2-1, with 12 bases matching TRBD1. J was trimmed by 7 bases and V by 0 bases; bases with no gene match: 8. The CDR3 has 17 amino acids. The germline V gene encodes CDR1 SGHTS and CDR2 YDEGEE. This chain's CDR3 is CASSLAGWDRGRNEQFF. Here the CDR3 DNA reads TGTGCCAGCAGCTTGGCCGGGTGGGACAGGGGGCGAAATGAGCAGTTCTTC.

The rearrangement uses TRBV30 and TRBJ2-5; a weak D match, TRBD1 (6 bases). Trimming took 2 bases from V and 3 from J, leaving 16 bases between them. The CDR3 extends over 15 amino acids. Germline CDR1 and CDR2: GTSNPN and SVGIG (reference sequence). CDR3 sequence: CAWSSFQGTKETQYF. The CDR3 DNA follows: TGTGCCTGGAGTTCATTCCAGGGGACAAAAGAGACCCAGTACTTC.

The chain is built from TRBV5-6 and TRBJ2-1; TRBD2 aligns across 7 bases. This CDR3 has 14 residues. In germline, CDR1 is SGHDT, CDR2 YYEEEE. The V segment lost 4 bases and the J segment 8 bases; nucleotides outside the gene matches: 9. The DNA for the CDR3 is TGTGCCAGCAGCAGGCAGGGTGGGGGGGATGAGCAGTTCTTC. Its translation: CASSRQGGGDEQFF.

The chain has TRBV6-2 or TRBV6-3 and TRBJ2-7; 10 nucleotides match TRBD1. V lost 6 bases to trimming and J lost 3 bases; unmatched junction nucleotides: 14. The CDR3 runs to 17 residues. CDR1 and CDR2 from the germline V gene are MNHEY and SVGEGT. The CDR3 DNA reads as TGTGCCAGCAGCGCGGTGTTTGAGGACAGGGGGAACTACGAGCAGTACTTC. This sequence encodes CASSAVFEDRGNYEQYF.

V gene TRBV7-9 combines with J gene TRBJ1-1, with 7 positions matching TRBD1. The junction had 10 bases not matched to a gene; V was cut back by 5 bases and J by 4 bases. Germline-derived CDR1 and CDR2 are SEHNR and FQNEAQ (reference sequence). The CDR3 extends over 15 amino acids. The CDR3 sequence is CASSREMTGLTEAFF. In DNA, the CDR3 is TGTGCCAGCAGCCGCGAGATGACAGGGCTCACTGAAGCTTTCTTT.

DNA of the CDR3: TGTGCCACCAGTGATCCTAGGGGACCGGGACAGACCTATGGCTACACCTTC. Protein product: CATSDPRGPGQTYGYTF. This sequence joins TRBV24-1 and TRBJ1-2; 7 nucleotides agree with TRBD1. Germline assignment: CDR1 KGHDR and CDR2 SFDVKD. V lost 3 bases to trimming and J lost 4 bases; unmatched junction nucleotides: 13. The CDR3 consists of 17 residues.

This chain's CDR3 is CASTPGADSPLHF. CDR3 in DNA: TGTGCCAGCACCCCAGGGGCCGATTCACCCCTCCACTTT. This chain uses TRBV3-1 (or the pseudogene TRBV3-2) with TRBJ1-6, with D perhaps TRBD1 (6 bases). The V and J ends lost 7 bases and 8 bases respectively, with 12 bases between them. Germline CDR1 LGHDT, CDR2 YNNKEL (reference sequence). This CDR3 has 13 residues.

V is TRBV5-5 and J is TRBJ1-5, with unresolved D. The CDR3 contains 13 residues. V dropped 0 bases and J dropped 6 bases, with 7 bases sitting between them. In germline, CDR1 is SGHKS, CDR2 YYEKEE (reference sequence). The CDR3 loop reads CASSLVAAQPQHF. The CDR3 nucleotides are TGTGCCAGCAGCTTGGTGGCGGCTCAGCCCCAGCATTTT.

The V and J genes are TRBV2 and TRBJ1-2, with D possibly being TRBD1 (5 bases). The V gene lost 4 bases and the J gene lost 4 bases, with 10 bases spanning the gap. The germline CDR1 and CDR2 sequences are SNHLY and FYNNEI. The CDR3 has 13 amino acids. DNA of the CDR3: TGTGCCAGCAGTGGGGGGGTCATCTATGGCTACACCTTC. Residues: CASSGGVIYGYTF.